This is a list of T cell receptor beta chains from one sample in a study of blood T cell repertoires in COVID-19. Some clones are missing from TCRdb's copy, which holds only in-frame ones; the method was immunoSEQ multiplex PCR. Among under 140,000 clones listed, about 85% were seen once. The sequencing input was peripheral blood. These receptors originate from a human donor in a cohort sampled during active COVID-19. The CDR3 runs from the conserved cysteine through the conserved F or W. The order of the fields is V gene, clone size, CDR3 protein. Size is stated for part of the rows, as once, few or many counts, or as a class when the clone is expanded.

TRBV4-1 | few | CASSRGLNSPLHF
TRBV21-1 | NA | CASSPLTGSNEKLFF
TRBV7-2 | NA | CASSSLGGYNEQFF
TRBV28 | NA | CASSSSGTDYGYTF
TRBV5-5 | NA | CASSLAAGQGFSYEQYF
TRBV11-3 | large | CASSLVAGGPSNEQFF
TRBV24-1 | NA | CATSRGAGELFF
TRBV4-3 | NA | CASSQDWASYTYEQYF
TRBV25-1 | NA | CASSPRRGSSYNEQFF
TRBV6-5 | NA | CASSQGQSSYEQYF
TRBV10-1 | few | CATSASGSNADTQYF
TRBV3-1/TRBV3-2 | few | CASSHGTGPHQPQHF
TRBV4-3 | once | CASSKLASAYNEQFF
TRBV19 | NA | CASSSRPGTGLLGYGYTF
TRBV4-2 | NA | CASSQDHPRGRGNTEAFF
TRBV30 | NA | CAWKPGLGRRNTEAFF
TRBV5-1 | NA | CASSRTDRANSPLHF
TRBV4-3 | few | CASSQDGIGGAHF
TRBV3-1/TRBV3-2 | NA | CASSFFGNYNEQFF
TRBV4-3 | NA | CASSQDYQGVNTEAFF
TRBV28 | NA | CASSVTGGNYEQYF
TRBV9 | NA | CASSLTPWPGQGNEQFF
TRBV7-2 | NA | CASSLDRGNQPQHF
TRBV5-1 | NA | CASRSWTVQNTGELFF
TRBV10-1 | NA | CASSGQGSYNEQFF
TRBV14 | once | CASSQDRGVWQFF
TRBV6-1 | NA | CASSEGFGQRRSNQPQHF
TRBV6-6 | NA | CASSTADQPQHF
TRBV5-1 | once | CASSLVVAGDYEQYF
TRBV4-3 | NA | CASSQGLAGGPGTDTQYF
TRBV20-1 | NA | CSASDPRGDSGTSTDTQYF
TRBV2 | NA | CASSEEQGLAAFF
TRBV11-2 | NA | CASSHPPSGQEDNYGYTF
TRBV9 | once | CASSVEQGAGNEQFF
TRBV6-6 | NA | CASRKGTSGYNEQFF
TRBV27 | once | CASSSDIFQDTQYF
TRBV2 | NA | CASTGTGRADTQYF
TRBV28 | NA | CASSRQGAGVYGYTF
TRBV14 | NA | CASSRGGNEQYF
TRBV18 | NA | CASSAPLAKGSYNEQFF
TRBV5-1 | NA | CASSLDTNYGYTF
TRBV20-1 | NA | CRCGAAYEQYF
TRBV19 | NA | CASSIRGEDTEAFF
TRBV27 | NA | CASRDRVYEQYF
TRBV15 | NA | CATSSKTGGTGELFF
TRBV10-3 | NA | CAIKGVKNTGELFF